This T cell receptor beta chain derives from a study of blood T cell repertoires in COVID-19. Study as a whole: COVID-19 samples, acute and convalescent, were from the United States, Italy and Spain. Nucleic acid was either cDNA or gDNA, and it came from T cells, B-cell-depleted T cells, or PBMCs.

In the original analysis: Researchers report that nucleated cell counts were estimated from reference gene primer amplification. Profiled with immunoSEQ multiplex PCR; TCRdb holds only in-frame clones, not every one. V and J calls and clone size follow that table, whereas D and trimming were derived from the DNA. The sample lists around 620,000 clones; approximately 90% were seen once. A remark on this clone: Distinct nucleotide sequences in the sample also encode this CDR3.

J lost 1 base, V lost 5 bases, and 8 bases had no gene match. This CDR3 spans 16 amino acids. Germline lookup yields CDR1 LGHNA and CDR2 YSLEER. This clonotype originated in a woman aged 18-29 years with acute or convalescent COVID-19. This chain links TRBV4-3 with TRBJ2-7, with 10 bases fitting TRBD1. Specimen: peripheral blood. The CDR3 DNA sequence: TGCGCCAGCAGCTTTTCCGGGACAGGGGAGTCCTACGAGCAGTACTTC. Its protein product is CASSFSGTGESYEQYF.